The present T cell receptor beta chain was sequenced within a study of T-cell reconstitution after alpha-beta-depleted transplantation in children. Ten or more counts support this clonotype. Germline CDR1 MDHEN, CDR2 SYDVKM. This CDR3 comprises 16 residues. V was pared by 3 bases and J by 6 bases, with 18 bases between. TCRbeta library construction was performed incorporating unique molecular identifiers. Via MiXCR, TCRdb re-called the PCR reads, giving one row per CDR3 protein. The table has roughly 670,000 distinct CDR3 sequences, around 13% seen once. The origin of this receptor is a girl aged 2-10 years with congenital amegakaryocytic thrombocytopenia, due to receive a stem cell transplant. The source was PBMCs, collected before TCRalphabeta/CD19-depleted stem cell transplant. The rearrangement links TRBV28 to TRBJ1-3, with unresolved D. DNA of the CDR3: TGTGCCAGCAGTTTTTGGGCGGATAAGGCCCAAAACACCATATATTTT. This encodes CASSFWADKAQNTIYF.